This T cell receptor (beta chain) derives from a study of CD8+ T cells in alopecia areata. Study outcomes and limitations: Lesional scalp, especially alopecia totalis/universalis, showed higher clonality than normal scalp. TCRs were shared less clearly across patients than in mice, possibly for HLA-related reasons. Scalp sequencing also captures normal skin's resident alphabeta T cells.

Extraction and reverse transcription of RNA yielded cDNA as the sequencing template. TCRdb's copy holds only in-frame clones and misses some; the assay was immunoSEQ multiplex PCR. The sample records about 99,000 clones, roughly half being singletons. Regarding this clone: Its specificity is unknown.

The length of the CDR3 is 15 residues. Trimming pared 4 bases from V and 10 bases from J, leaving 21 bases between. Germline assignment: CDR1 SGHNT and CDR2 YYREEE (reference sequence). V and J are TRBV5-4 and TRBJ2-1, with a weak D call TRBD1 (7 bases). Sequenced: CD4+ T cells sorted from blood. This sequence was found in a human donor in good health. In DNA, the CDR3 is TGTGCCAGCAGCCAGGAGGGACAGTTCTCTCGGGAGCAGTTCTTC. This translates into CASSQEGQFSREQFF. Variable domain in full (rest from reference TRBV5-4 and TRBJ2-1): ETGVTQSPTHLIKTRGQQVTLRCSSQSGHNTVSWYQQALGQGPQFIFQYYREEENGRGNFPPRFSGLQFPNYSSELNVNALELDDSALYLCASSQEGQFSREQFFGPGTRLTVL.